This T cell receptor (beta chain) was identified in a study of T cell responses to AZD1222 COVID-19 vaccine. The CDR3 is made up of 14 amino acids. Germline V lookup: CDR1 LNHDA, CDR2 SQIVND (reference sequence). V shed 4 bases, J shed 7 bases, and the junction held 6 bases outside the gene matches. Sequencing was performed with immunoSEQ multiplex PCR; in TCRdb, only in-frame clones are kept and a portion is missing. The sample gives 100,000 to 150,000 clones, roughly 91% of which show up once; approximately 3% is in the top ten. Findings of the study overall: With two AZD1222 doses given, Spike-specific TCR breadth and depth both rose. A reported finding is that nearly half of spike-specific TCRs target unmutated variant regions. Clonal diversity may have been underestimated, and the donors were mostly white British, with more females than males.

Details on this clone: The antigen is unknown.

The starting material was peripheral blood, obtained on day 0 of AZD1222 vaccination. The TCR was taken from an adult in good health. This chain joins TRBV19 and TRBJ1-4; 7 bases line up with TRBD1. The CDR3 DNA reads TGTGCCAGTAGTAACAGACAGGGCGGTGAAAAACTGTTTTTT. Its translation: CASSNRQGGEKLFF. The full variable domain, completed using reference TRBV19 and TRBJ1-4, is DGGITQSPKYLFRKEGQNVTLSCEQNLNHDAMYWYRQDPGQGLRLIYYSQIVNDFQKGDIAEGYSVSREKKESFPLTVTSAQKNPTAFYLCASSNRQGGEKLFFGSGTQLSVL.